The rows below give T cell receptor beta chains drawn from one sample of a study of shared clonotypes between healthy human individuals. Sequencing used immunoSEQ multiplex PCR; TCRdb keeps in-frame clones, though not all of them. The sample has about 470,000 clones, about 85% seen once. What was sequenced was PBMCs. The receptors were gathered from a woman aged 40 to 50 in good health. Some clones in this sample may be carry-over from other donors' samples. Each CDR3 is given with its conserved first and last residue. The D gene is left open where the match is weak. Clone size, where shown, is once, few, many, or a class for clones that have expanded.

TRBD2	.	TRBV7-9	TRBJ2-3	TGTGCCAGCAGCATAACCGGGACTAGCGCAGATACGCAGTATTTT	CASSITGTSADTQYF
.	.	TRBV6-5	TRBJ2-7	TGTGCCAGCAGTTCGCGACCTATCTCCGAGCAGTACTTC	CASSSRPISEQYF
.	.	TRBV10-2	TRBJ2-7	TGCGCCAGCAGTGAGTCCCACGAGCAGTACTTC	CASSESHEQYF
TRBD2	few	TRBV5-4	TRBJ2-5	TGTGCCAGCAGCTTTCGTGGGGGAGGGGAGACCCAGTACTTC	CASSFRGGGETQYF
.	.	TRBV6-1	TRBJ1-4	TGTGCCAGCAGTGAACAGACCCCCTTGGGGGAAAAACTGTTTTTT	CASSEQTPLGEKLFF
TRBD1	once	TRBV10-2	TRBJ2-7	TGCGCCAGCAGTGATGGACAGGAGGACTCCTACGAGCAGTACTTC	CASSDGQEDSYEQYF
.	.	TRBV30	TRBJ1-2	TGTGCCTGGATCTCGCGAAAAATGGGTGGCTACACCTTC	CAWISRKMGGYTF
.	.	TRBV29-1	TRBJ2-1	TGCAGCGTTGAATATAGTAGAGGGGGTGAGCAGTTCTTC	CSVEYSRGGEQFF
.	.	TRBV5-1	TRBJ2-7	TGCGCCAGCAGCTTGGGCACAGAAAGCTCCTACGAGCAGTACTTC	CASSLGTESSYEQYF
.	.	TRBV19	TRBJ2-3	TGTGCCAGTAGTAGACCGCTCGGCACAGATACGCAGTATTTT	CASSRPLGTDTQYF
.	.	TRBV4-3	TRBJ1-4	TGCGCCAGCAGCCAAGTAGCTTCAGGAGGGGGATTAGGGGAAAAACTGTTTTTT	CASSQVASGGGLGEKLFF
.	.	TRBV7-6	TRBJ2-5	TGTGCCAGCAGCTTAGAGGGGGAAGGGACCCAGTACTTC	CASSLEGEGTQYF
TRBD2	.	TRBV7-8	TRBJ2-7	TGTGCCAGCAGCTTAAGGTCGGGAGGGCCCTCGGGCGAGCAGTACTTC	CASSLRSGGPSGEQYF
.	few	TRBV5-1	TRBJ1-1	TGCGCCAGCAGCTTGGTCCAGGCGAACACTGAAGCTTTCTTT	CASSLVQANTEAFF
.	.	TRBV6-1	TRBJ1-1	TGTGCCAGCAGCCCCCGGACCACTGAAGCTTTCTTT	CASSPRTTEAFF
.	.	TRBV10-1	TRBJ1-1	TGCGCCAGCAGTGGTGACAGAGGAGACACTGAAGCTTTCTTT	CASSGDRGDTEAFF
TRBD2	.	TRBV7-3	TRBJ2-1	TGTGCCAGCAGCCCCCGGGACTACCAAGATGAGCAGTTCTTC	CASSPRDYQDEQFF
.	.	TRBV7-8	TRBJ2-3	TGTGCCAGCAGCTTAGGTCGGAACACAGATACGCAGTATTTT	CASSLGRNTDTQYF
TRBD2	many	TRBV30	TRBJ2-1	TGTGCCTGGAGAAGACTAGCGGTTTCCTACAATGAGCAGTTCTTC	CAWRRLAVSYNEQFF
.	.	TRBV9	TRBJ2-2	TGTGCCAGCAAGTTTCAGGCGAACACCGGGGAGCTGTTTTTT	CASKFQANTGELFF
.	.	TRBV5-4	TRBJ1-5	TGTGCCAGCAGCCTCGGAAGCGGCAGGGTCAATCAGCCCCAGCATTTT	CASSLGSGRVNQPQHF
.	.	TRBV5-1	TRBJ1-2	TGCGCCAAAATCAGCGGGACCGCGATCAACTATGGCTACACCTTC	CAKISGTAINYGYTF
.	.	TRBV27	TRBJ2-7	TGTGCCAGCAGTCCGAAGCCTTCGTACGAGCAGTACTTC	CASSPKPSYEQYF
TRBD2	.	TRBV10-3	TRBJ2-5	TGTGCCATCAGTGCGTCTAGCGGGCAGACCCAGTACTTC	CAISASSGQTQYF
TRBD1	.	TRBV6-4	TRBJ1-3	TGTGCCAGGGTGTCAACCGGGACAGGGACTGGAAACACCATATATTTT	CARVSTGTGTGNTIYF
.	.	TRBV6-5	TRBJ1-2	TGTGCCAGCAGTTATGGCTATGGCTACACCTTC	CASSYGYGYTF
TRBD1	.	TRBV28	TRBJ2-3	TGTGCCAGCAGGAAACAGGGGGGAGGTATTAACACAGATACGCAGTATTTT	CASRKQGGGINTDTQYF
.	.	TRBV18	TRBJ2-7	TGTGCCAGCGGGACACCGGAACCCTACGAGCAGTACTTC	CASGTPEPYEQYF
TRBD2	.	TRBV7-2	TRBJ2-1	TGTGCCAGCAGCACCTCGGGACTACTCTACAATGAGCAGTTCTTC	CASSTSGLLYNEQFF
.	.	TRBV14	TRBJ2-1	TGTGCCAGCAGCCAAGTCGCGGGGTGGACTTACAATGAGCAGTTCTTC	CASSQVAGWTYNEQFF
.	.	TRBV11-1	TRBJ2-1	TGTGCCAGCAGATACACCGGGGTAAGGAATGAGCAGTTCTTC	CASRYTGVRNEQFF
.	.	TRBV18	TRBJ2-5	TGTGCCAGCTCACCCGACCGGAGGGAGACCCAGTACTTC	CASSPDRRETQYF
.	.	TRBV7-9	TRBJ2-7	TGTGCCAGCAGCTTAGGCCCGCCGTGGGACTACGAGCAGTACTTC	CASSLGPPWDYEQYF
.	.	TRBV15	TRBJ1-3	TGTGCCACCAGCAGTGCATTTGGGGCGCTTGGAAACACCATATATTTT	CATSSAFGALGNTIYF
.	.	TRBV7-8	TRBJ2-7	TGTGCCAGCAGCTTAGATTGGGGGGGACAAATAGTCTACGAGCAGTACTTC	CASSLDWGGQIVYEQYF
.	once	TRBV5-8	TRBJ1-4	TGTGCCAGCAGCTTGGGACGGTTTAATGAAAAACTGTTTTTT	CASSLGRFNEKLFF
.	.	TRBV5-4	TRBJ2-5	TGTGCCAGCAGCCCATTGTTAGCGGAGACACAAGAGACCCAGTACTTC	CASSPLLAETQETQYF
TRBD1	.	TRBV5-1	TRBJ2-2	TGCGCCAGCGCTAACGACAGGGGAGGCACCGGGGAGCTGTTTTTT	CASANDRGGTGELFF
TRBD1	.	TRBV4-2	TRBJ1-1	TGTGCCAGCAGCCGGGTAGGACAGGGTAACACTGAAGCTTTCTTT	CASSRVGQGNTEAFF
TRBD1	.	TRBV9	TRBJ2-5	TGTGCCAGCAGCGCCATGGGGACAGGGGGCGCGGAGACCCAGTACTTC	CASSAMGTGGAETQYF